The rows below give T cell receptor beta chains drawn from one sample of a study of OX40 agonist ivuxolimab in advanced cancers. Measured with immunoSEQ multiplex PCR; TCRdb has only the in-frame clones, and not every one. The sample carries tens of thousands of clones, about nine tenths recorded once. The sample here was CD4+ or CD8+ T cells sorted from blood, taken in a trial of the OX40 agonist ivuxolimab. The receptors originated from an adult with an advanced solid tumor such as melanoma, head and neck, liver or kidney cancer. CDR3s include the opening cysteine and the closing phenylalanine or tryptophan. Each record gives: CDR3 DNA, CDR3 protein, J gene, V gene, clone size, D gene. D genes are given only for firm matches. Clone size is given for some rows only: seen once, a few or many times, or a class if the clone is expanded.

TGTGCCAGCAGTCCCACGGATCGACATGGCTACACCTTC CASSPTDRHGYTF TRBJ1-2 TRBV27 NA NA
TGTGCCAGCAGCCGCCGGGACAGGGGGCATTCCCCATATGGCTACACCTTC CASSRRDRGHSPYGYTF TRBJ1-2 TRBV2 NA TRBD1
TGTGCCAGTAGTCCACGGACCGTGAACACTGAAGCTTTCTTT CASSPRTVNTEAFF TRBJ1-1 TRBV19 NA NA
TGTGCCACCCAGTTTCGGGAAGGAGATACGCAGTATTTT CATQFREGDTQYF TRBJ2-3 TRBV2 NA NA
TGCGCCAGCAGCTTAGAACTAGCGGGGGGGCTCGATACGCAGTATTTT CASSLELAGGLDTQYF TRBJ2-3 TRBV5-1 once TRBD2
TGTGCCAGCATGCCCGACAGGGGATATCAGCCCCAGCATTTT CASMPDRGYQPQHF TRBJ1-5 TRBV27 once TRBD1
TGTGCCAGCAGTGAATACGGGGGCGCTAACTATGGCTACACCTTC CASSEYGGANYGYTF TRBJ1-2 TRBV6-1 NA NA
TGTGCAAGTCGCTTAGAGGGGGACGGATTCAATCAGCCCCAGCATTTT CASRLEGDGFNQPQHF TRBJ1-5 TRBV12-2 NA NA
TGTGCCAGCAGCTCGGGACTAGTTTCAGATACGCAGTATTTT CASSSGLVSDTQYF TRBJ2-3 TRBV7-8 once TRBD2
TGTGCCAGCAGTTTACGTTCCGACACTGAAGCTTTCTTT CASSLRSDTEAFF TRBJ1-1 TRBV6-6 NA NA
TGCGCCAGCAGCCAAGAGGGGACGGCCATGAACACTGAAGCTTTCTTT CASSQEGTAMNTEAFF TRBJ1-1 TRBV4-1 NA NA
TGTGCTAGCAGCGGAGGACAGGGGGATGAGCAGTTCTTC CASSGGQGDEQFF TRBJ2-1 TRBV7-7 NA TRBD1
TGTGCCAGCAGTGTTGGGACGGCTTATGGCTACACCTTC CASSVGTAYGYTF TRBJ1-2 TRBV7-9 NA NA
TGTGCCAGCAGCTTAGCGGACAGGGCGAACACCGGGGAGCTGTTTTTT CASSLADRANTGELFF TRBJ2-2 TRBV7-2 NA TRBD1
TGTGCCAGCAGCCCCGGCGCATTGTATTCCTACGAGCAGTACTTC CASSPGALYSYEQYF TRBJ2-7 TRBV11-2 NA NA